This entry is about one T cell receptor beta chain. Antigen specificity is unknown. CDR1 is MNHEY, CDR2 SVGAGI, per germline. J gave up 2 bases and V 8 bases, and 9 bases lay outside the gene matches. This CDR3 spans 14 amino acids. This entry is derived from a study of naive and memory T cell subsets. Study results and caveats: TCR transcript changes with activation or differentiation may affect this RNA method.

Four PCR rounds used nested alpha and beta constant region primers plus the SP2 primer. Using its own MiXCR run on the 5' RACE reads, TCRdb lists one record per CDR3 protein. Among 50,000 to 60,000 distinct CDR3 sequences listed, 7.6% were seen once. The library had UMIs added by 3' ligation of an oligonucleotide to TCR cDNA. Adult healthy volunteers gave 2.5 ml peripheral blood for whole-blood RNA. Cells were not sorted; total RNA input targeted roughly 1 to 1,100 ng. J is TRBJ2-7 and V is TRBV6-5; TRBD1 matches 7 bases. The source of this sequence is a female donor in good health. The CDR3 protein is CASCSLTGTYEQYF. In DNA, the CDR3 is TGTGCCAGCTGTTCCCTGACAGGGACCTACGAGCAGTACTTC.